Listed below are T cell receptor beta chains from one sample, sequenced in a study of shared T cell receptors in the human thymus. Profiled with immunoSEQ multiplex PCR; TCRdb holds only in-frame clones, not every one. In the table there are approximately 660,000 clones, roughly 90% of which are singletons. A further study also used this sample, focusing on human thymus T cells.

Specimen: thymocytes. These receptor sequences come from a boy in the first two years of life with a congenital heart defect. CDR3s include the opening cysteine and the closing phenylalanine or tryptophan. Each record gives: J gene, V gene, D gene, CDR3 protein, CDR3 DNA. The D gene is left open where the match is weak.

J gene: TRBJ2-7; V gene: TRBV27; D gene: NA; CDR3 protein: CASSSGWEQYF; CDR3 DNA: TGTGCCAGCAGTTCAGGGTGGGAGCAGTACTTC
J gene: TRBJ2-2; V gene: TRBV27; D gene: NA; CDR3 protein: CASSPNTGELFF; CDR3 DNA: TGTGCCAGCAGTCCTAACACCGGGGAGCTGTTTTTT
J gene: TRBJ2-5; V gene: TRBV28; D gene: NA; CDR3 protein: CASRQFAQETQYF; CDR3 DNA: TGTGCCAGTCGACAGTTTGCGCAAGAGACCCAGTACTTC
J gene: TRBJ1-2; V gene: TRBV7-8; D gene: NA; CDR3 protein: CASSLVGHQYGYTF; CDR3 DNA: TGTGCCAGCAGCTTAGTGGGACATCAATATGGCTACACCTTC
J gene: TRBJ2-1; V gene: TRBV25-1; D gene: NA; CDR3 protein: CASSEWRNSYNEQFF; CDR3 DNA: TGTGCCAGCAGTGAATGGCGGAACTCCTACAATGAGCAGTTCTTC
J gene: TRBJ1-4; V gene: TRBV7-2; D gene: NA; CDR3 protein: CASSGREKLFF; CDR3 DNA: TGTGCCAGCAGCGGGCGAGAAAAACTGTTTTTT
J gene: TRBJ2-7; V gene: TRBV27; D gene: TRBD2; CDR3 protein: CASRGRASSYEQYF; CDR3 DNA: TGTGCCAGCAGGGGGAGGGCCAGCTCCTACGAGCAGTACTTC
J gene: TRBJ2-5; V gene: TRBV7-2; D gene: TRBD1; CDR3 protein: CASGQGEETQYF; CDR3 DNA: TGTGCCAGCGGACAGGGGGAGGAGACCCAGTACTTC
J gene: TRBJ1-5; V gene: TRBV27; D gene: TRBD1; CDR3 protein: CASSLLGQGNQPQHF; CDR3 DNA: TGTGCCAGCAGTTTGCTTGGACAGGGGAATCAGCCCCAGCATTTT
J gene: TRBJ2-7; V gene: TRBV2; D gene: NA; CDR3 protein: CASSGRGYEQYF; CDR3 DNA: TGTGCCAGCAGTGGACGGGGCTACGAGCAGTACTTC
J gene: TRBJ2-5; V gene: TRBV10-2; D gene: TRBD2; CDR3 protein: CASGRLAGRETQYF; CDR3 DNA: TGCGCCAGCGGGCGGCTAGCGGGACGCGAGACCCAGTACTTC
J gene: TRBJ2-7; V gene: TRBV9; D gene: TRBD1; CDR3 protein: CASSARQGPYEQYF; CDR3 DNA: TGTGCCAGCAGCGCCCGACAGGGCCCCTACGAGCAGTACTTC
J gene: TRBJ2-2; V gene: TRBV6-4; D gene: TRBD2; CDR3 protein: CASSPGTSASGELFF; CDR3 DNA: TGTGCCAGCAGTCCCGGGACTAGCGCCTCCGGGGAGCTGTTTTTT